This T cell receptor beta chain is drawn from a study of ipilimumab plus nivolumab after autologous stem cell transplantation. Study-wide context: Median doses per patient: a few ipilimumab, 7 or 8 nivolumab.

CDR3 length: 15 residues. CDR1 is MDHEN, CDR2 SYDVKM, per germline. The V gene lost 5 bases and the J gene lost 3 bases, with 14 bases spanning the gap. Repertoires were generated with immunoSEQ multiplex PCR, while TCRdb's copy carries only in-frame clones and drops some. The repertoire holds more than 20,000 clones, 77% seen once, with 15% to 25% in the top ten. Patients received nivolumab 3 mg/kg at weeks 1, 4, 7, 10, then fortnightly to week 26. This specimen was PBMCs, taken in a trial of ipilimumab plus nivolumab as post-transplant consolidation. The clonotype originates from a male donor with diffuse large B-cell lymphoma. This chain links TRBV28 with TRBJ1-5, with D possibly TRBD1 on 6 matching bases. The CDR3 DNA reads TGTGCCAGCAGTGCCCCGACAGGTTACAATCAGCCCCAGCATTTT. Translating it yields CASSAPTGYNQPQHF.